Each of the 5 T cell receptor beta chains below was sequenced from the same sample in a study of blood T cell repertoires in COVID-19. The repertoire was sequenced with immunoSEQ multiplex PCR; TCRdb's copy has only in-frame clones and lacks some. The table lists approximately 47,000 clones, approximately 88% of them singletons. Sequenced: peripheral blood. Receptors were obtained from a human donor with active COVID-19. The donor label of this sample is uncertain.

This chain links TRBV4-1 with TRBJ2-1; the match to TRBD2 covers 11 bases. Germline V gene lookup returns CDR1 MGHRA and CDR2 YSYEKL. J gave up 5 bases and V 2 bases, and 2 bases lay outside the gene matches. This CDR3 region has 15 residues. CDR3 nucleotides: TGCGCCAGCAGCCAATTGACTAGCGGGAACAATGAGCAGTTCTTC. This sequence encodes CASSQLTSGNNEQFF.

V usage is TRBV3-1 (or the pseudogene TRBV3-2) and J usage is TRBJ1-1, with a tentative D call TRBD1 (6 bases). V was trimmed by 4 bases and J by 5 bases, leaving 17 bases between them. Germline assignment: CDR1 LGHDT and CDR2 YNNKEL (reference sequence). The CDR3 extends over 15 amino acids. The CDR3 sequence: CASSPRGGAWTEAFF. CDR3 bases: TGTGCCAGCAGCCCCCGGGGGGGGGCATGGACTGAAGCTTTCTTT.

V usage is TRBV7-9 and J usage is TRBJ2-5; the D gene is possibly TRBD2 (5 bases). This CDR3 contains 15 residues. The germline CDR1 and CDR2 sequences are SEHNR and FQNEAQ (reference sequence). V lost 5 bases to trimming and J lost 1 base, with 14 bases between them. This CDR3 reads CASSPRDRIQETQYF. The CDR3 DNA reads as TGTGCCAGCAGCCCCCGGGATAGAATCCAAGAGACCCAGTACTTC. Based on the CDR3 plus reference TRBV7-9 and TRBJ2-5, the full variable domain is DTGVSQNPRHKITKRGQNVTFRCDPISEHNRLYWYRQTLGQGPEFLTYFQNEAQLEKSRLLSDRFSAERPKGSFSTLEIQRTEQGDSAMYLCASSPRDRIQETQYFGPGTRLLVL.

The gene calls are TRBV5-1 and TRBJ2-5; 8 bases match TRBD2. Germline loops: CDR1 SGHRS, CDR2 YFSETQ. With V trimmed by 0 bases and J by 4 bases, 11 bases remained unmatched. The CDR3 is made up of 17 amino acids. The CDR3 bases are TGCGCCAGCAGCTTGGCAGGGGCGGGGGGTAACGGAGAGACCCAGTACTTC. Residues: CASSLAGAGGNGETQYF.

The sample holds one count of this clone. The J gene is TRBJ2-3, the V gene TRBV28; D is undetermined. Deletions cut 2 bases from V and 2 bases from J, with 5 bases between. This CDR3 contains 13 residues. Germline CDR1 is MDHEN and CDR2 is SYDVKM. DNA for the CDR3: TGTGCCAGCAGTTTAGCGCCCACAGATACGCAGTATTTT. Protein: CASSLAPTDTQYF. The variable domain in full, completed from reference TRBV28 and TRBJ2-3, reads DVKVTQSSRYLVKRTGEKVFLECVQDMDHENMFWYRQDPGLGLRLIYFSYDVKMKEKGDIPEGYSVSREKKERFSLILESASTNQTSMYLCASSLAPTDTQYFGPGTRLTVL.